This entry lists 3 T cell receptor beta chains sequenced from one sample in a study of blood T cell repertoires in COVID-19. This table comes from immunoSEQ multiplex PCR, and its TCRdb copy is limited to in-frame clones, with some not included. Counted here are just under 45,000 clones, about 80% occurring once; the ten biggest clones make up 35% to 50%. Material: peripheral blood. Source of these receptors: a human donor in a cohort sampled during active COVID-19.

The chain carries TRBV5-8 and TRBJ2-1; 8 bases agree with TRBD2. Germline values: CDR1 SGHTS, CDR2 YDEGEE. The CDR3 totals 14 residues. V lost 4 bases to trimming and J lost 7 bases; unmatched junction nucleotides: 7. The CDR3 region is CASSVRGTRNEQFF. The CDR3 coding sequence is TGTGCCAGCAGCGTACGCGGGACTAGGAATGAGCAGTTCTTC.

This chain uses TRBV5-1 with TRBJ2-5, with D possibly matching TRBD1 (6 bases). Deletions cut 5 bases from V and 0 bases from J, with 17 bases between. The germline gives CDR1 SGHRS, CDR2 YFSETQ. The CDR3 totals 16 residues. CDR3 residues: CASRFTGPSYQETQYF. In DNA, the CDR3 is TGCGCCAGCAGATTTACAGGGCCGTCTTACCAAGAGACCCAGTACTTC.

This rearrangement joins TRBV19 to TRBJ1-1; possibly TRBD1 for D (6 bases). The V end lost 6 bases, the J end lost 1 base, and 12 bases lay between the germline ends. The germline CDR1 and CDR2 sequences are LNHDA and SQIVND (reference sequence). This CDR3 region has 14 residues. CDR3 sequence reads: CASSTGYGNTEAFF. CDR3 DNA: TGTGCCAGTAGCACAGGGTACGGGAACACTGAAGCTTTCTTT.